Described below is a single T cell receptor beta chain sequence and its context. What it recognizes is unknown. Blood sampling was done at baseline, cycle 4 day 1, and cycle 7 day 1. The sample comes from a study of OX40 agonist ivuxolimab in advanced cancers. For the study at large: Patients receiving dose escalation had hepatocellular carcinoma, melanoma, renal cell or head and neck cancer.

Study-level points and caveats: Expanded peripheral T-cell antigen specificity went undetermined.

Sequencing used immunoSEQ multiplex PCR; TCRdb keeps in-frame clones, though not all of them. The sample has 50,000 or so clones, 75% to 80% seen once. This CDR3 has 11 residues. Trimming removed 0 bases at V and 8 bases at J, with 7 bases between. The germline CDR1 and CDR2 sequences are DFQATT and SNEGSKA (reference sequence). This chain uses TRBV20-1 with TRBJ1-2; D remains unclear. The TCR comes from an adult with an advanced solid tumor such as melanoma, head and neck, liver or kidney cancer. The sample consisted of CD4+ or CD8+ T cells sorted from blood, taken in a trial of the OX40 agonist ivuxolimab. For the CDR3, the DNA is TGCAGTGCTAGAGAAAATAGAGGCTACACCTTC. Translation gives CSARENRGYTF.